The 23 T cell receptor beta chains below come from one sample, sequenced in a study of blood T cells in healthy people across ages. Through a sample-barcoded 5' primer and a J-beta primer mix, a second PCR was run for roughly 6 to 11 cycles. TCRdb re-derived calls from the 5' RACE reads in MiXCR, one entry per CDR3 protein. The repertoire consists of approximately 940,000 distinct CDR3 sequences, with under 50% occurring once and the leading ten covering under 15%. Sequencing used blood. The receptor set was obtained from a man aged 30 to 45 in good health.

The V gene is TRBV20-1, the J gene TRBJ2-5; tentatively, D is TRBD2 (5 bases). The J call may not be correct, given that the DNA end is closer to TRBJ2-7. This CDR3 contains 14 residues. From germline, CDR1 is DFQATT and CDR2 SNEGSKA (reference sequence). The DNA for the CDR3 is TGCAGTGCTAGAGATTGGACGGGGTCGTACGAGCAGTACTTC. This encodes CSARDWTGSYEQYF.

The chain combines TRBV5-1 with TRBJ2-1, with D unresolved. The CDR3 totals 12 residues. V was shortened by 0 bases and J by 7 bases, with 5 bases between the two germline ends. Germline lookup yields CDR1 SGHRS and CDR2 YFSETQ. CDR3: CASSLDGNEQFF. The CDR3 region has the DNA TGCGCCAGCAGCTTGGACGGAAATGAGCAGTTCTTC.

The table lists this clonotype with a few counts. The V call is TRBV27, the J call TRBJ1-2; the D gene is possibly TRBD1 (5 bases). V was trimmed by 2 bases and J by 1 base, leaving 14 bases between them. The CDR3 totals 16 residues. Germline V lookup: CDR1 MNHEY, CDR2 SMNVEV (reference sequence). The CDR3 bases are TGTGCCAGCAGTTTAACTCCCGGGGGAGATAACTATGGCTACACCTTC. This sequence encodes CASSLTPGGDNYGYTF.

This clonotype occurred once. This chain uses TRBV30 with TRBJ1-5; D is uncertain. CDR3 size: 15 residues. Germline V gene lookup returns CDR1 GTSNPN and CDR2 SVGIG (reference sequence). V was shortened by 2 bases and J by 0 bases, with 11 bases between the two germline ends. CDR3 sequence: CAWSSRFYSNQPQHF. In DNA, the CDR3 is TGTGCCTGGAGTTCGAGGTTCTATAGCAATCAGCCCCAGCATTTT.

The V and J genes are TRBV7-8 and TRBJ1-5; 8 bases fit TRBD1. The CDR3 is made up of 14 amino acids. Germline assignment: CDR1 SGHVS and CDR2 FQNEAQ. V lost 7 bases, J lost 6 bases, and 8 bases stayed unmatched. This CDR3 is CASKAGGEGQPQHF. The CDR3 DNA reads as TGTGCCAGCAAGGCAGGGGGCGAAGGTCAGCCCCAGCATTTT. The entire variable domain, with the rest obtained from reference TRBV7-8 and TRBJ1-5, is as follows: GAGVSQSPRYKVAKRGQDVALRCDPISGHVSLFWYQQALGQGPEFLTYFQNEAQLDKSGLPSDRFFAERPEGSVSTLKIQRTQQEDSAVYLCASKAGGEGQPQHFGDGTRLSIL.

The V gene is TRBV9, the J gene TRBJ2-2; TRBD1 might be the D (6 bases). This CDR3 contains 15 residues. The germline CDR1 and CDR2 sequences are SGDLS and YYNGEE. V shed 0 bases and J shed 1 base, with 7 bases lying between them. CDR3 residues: CASSVEGQNTGELFF. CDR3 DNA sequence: TGTGCCAGCAGCGTAGAGGGACAGAACACCGGGGAGCTGTTTTTT.

CDR3 sequence reads: CASRTSGGQGSYEQYF. CDR3 DNA sequence: TGTGCCAGCAGAACATCAGGTGGACAGGGGTCCTACGAGCAGTACTTC. The rearrangement links TRBV6-2 or TRBV6-3 to TRBJ2-7; the match to TRBD1 covers 9 bases. V lost 6 bases to trimming and J lost 1 base; unmatched junction nucleotides: 10. Germline assignment: CDR1 MNHEY and CDR2 SVGEGT. This CDR3 region has 16 residues.

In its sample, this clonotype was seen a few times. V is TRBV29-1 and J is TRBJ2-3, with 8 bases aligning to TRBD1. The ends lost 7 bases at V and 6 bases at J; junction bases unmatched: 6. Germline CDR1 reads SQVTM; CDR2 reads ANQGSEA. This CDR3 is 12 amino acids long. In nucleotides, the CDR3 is TGCAGCGGGCAGGGGGCTGGGGATACGCAGTATTTT. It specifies CSGQGAGDTQYF.

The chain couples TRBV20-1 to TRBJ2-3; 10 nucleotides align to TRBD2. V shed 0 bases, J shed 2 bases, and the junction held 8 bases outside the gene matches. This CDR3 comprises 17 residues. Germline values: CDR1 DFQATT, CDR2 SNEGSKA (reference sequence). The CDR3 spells CSARDTSSGGLTDTQYF. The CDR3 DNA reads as TGCAGTGCTAGAGATACCTCTAGCGGGGGTCTCACAGATACGCAGTATTTT.

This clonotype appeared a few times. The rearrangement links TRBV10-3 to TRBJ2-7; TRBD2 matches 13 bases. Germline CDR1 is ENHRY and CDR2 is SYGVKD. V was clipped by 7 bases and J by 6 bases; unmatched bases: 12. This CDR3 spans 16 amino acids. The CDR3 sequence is CAIKFGGGLAGPEQYF. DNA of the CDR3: TGTGCCATCAAGTTTGGTGGGGGACTAGCGGGACCCGAGCAGTACTTC.

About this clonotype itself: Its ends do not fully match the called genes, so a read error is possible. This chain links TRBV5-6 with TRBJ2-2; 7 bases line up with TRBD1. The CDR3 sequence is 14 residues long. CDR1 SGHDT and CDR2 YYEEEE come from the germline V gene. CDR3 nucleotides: TGTGCCGGCAGCTATACAGGGGTCACCGGGGAGCTGTTTTTT. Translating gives CAGSYTGVTGELFF.

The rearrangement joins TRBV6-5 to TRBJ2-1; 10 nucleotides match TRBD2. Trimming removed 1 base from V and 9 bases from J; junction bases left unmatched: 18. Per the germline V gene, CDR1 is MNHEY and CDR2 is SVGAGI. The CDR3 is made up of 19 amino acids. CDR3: CASSYWRSGVLAGKGEQFF. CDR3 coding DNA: TGTGCCAGCAGTTACTGGCGGAGTGGGGTACTAGCGGGGAAGGGTGAGCAGTTCTTC.

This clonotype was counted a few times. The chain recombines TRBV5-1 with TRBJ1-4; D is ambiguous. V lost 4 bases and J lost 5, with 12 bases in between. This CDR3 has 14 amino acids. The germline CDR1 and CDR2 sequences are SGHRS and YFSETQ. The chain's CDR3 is CASSPGSANEKLFF. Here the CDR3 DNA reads TGCGCCAGCAGCCCTGGGTCGGCGAATGAAAAACTGTTTTTT.

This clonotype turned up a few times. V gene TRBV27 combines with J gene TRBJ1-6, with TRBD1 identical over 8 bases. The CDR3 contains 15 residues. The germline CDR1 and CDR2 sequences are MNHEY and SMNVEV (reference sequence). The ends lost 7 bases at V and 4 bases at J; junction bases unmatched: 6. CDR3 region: CASNDRGPYNSPLHF. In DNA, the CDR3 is TGTGCCAGCAATGACAGGGGACCTTATAATTCACCCCTCCACTTT.

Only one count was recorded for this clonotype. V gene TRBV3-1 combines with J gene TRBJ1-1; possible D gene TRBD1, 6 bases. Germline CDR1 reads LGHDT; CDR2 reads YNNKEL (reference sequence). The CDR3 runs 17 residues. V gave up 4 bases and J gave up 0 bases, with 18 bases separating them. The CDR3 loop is CASSRSGQAALNTEAFF. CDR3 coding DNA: TGTGCCAGCAGCCGATCGGGACAAGCAGCCTTGAACACTGAAGCTTTCTTT.

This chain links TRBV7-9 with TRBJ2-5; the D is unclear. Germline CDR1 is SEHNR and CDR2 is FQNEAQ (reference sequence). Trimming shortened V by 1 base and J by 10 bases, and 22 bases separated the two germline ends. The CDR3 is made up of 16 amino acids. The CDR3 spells CASSLEFGSRLKSQYF. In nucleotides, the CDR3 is TGTGCCAGCAGCTTAGAATTTGGTAGTCGTTTGAAAAGCCAGTACTTC.

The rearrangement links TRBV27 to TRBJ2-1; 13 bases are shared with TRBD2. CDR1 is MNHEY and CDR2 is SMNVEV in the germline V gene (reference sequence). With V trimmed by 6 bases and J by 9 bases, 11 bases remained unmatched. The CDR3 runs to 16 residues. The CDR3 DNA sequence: TGTGCCAGCAGCTTAACTAGCGGGGGGGTCCATGGTGAGCAGTTCTTC. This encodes CASSLTSGGVHGEQFF.

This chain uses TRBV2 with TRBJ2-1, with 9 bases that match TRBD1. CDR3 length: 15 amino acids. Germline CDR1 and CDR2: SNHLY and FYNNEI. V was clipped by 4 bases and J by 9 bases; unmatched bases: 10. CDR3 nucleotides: TGTGCCAGCAGTGTTATTGACAGGGGGGTCGGTGAGCAGTTCTTC. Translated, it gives CASSVIDRGVGEQFF.

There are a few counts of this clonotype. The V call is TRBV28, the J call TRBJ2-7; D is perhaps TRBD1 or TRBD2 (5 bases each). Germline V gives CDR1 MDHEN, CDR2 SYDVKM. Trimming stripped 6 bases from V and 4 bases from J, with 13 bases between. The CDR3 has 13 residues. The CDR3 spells CASRRGGRYEQYF. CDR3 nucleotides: TGTGCCAGCAGGAGGGGTGGAAGGTACGAGCAGTACTTC.

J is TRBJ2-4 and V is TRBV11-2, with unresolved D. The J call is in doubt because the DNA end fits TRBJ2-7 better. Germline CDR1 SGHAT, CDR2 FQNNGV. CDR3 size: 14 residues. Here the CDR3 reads CASSSRPQLGEQYF. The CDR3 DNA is TGTGCCAGCAGCTCCAGGCCCCAGCTAGGCGAGCAGTACTTC.

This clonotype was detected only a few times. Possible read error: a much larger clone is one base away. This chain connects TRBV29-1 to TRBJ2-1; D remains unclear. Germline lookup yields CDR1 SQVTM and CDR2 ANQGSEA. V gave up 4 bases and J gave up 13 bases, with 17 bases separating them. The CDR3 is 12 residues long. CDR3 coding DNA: TGCAGCGTTGGGTTTGGGAAAAGTGATCAGTTCTTC. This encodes CSVGFGKSDQFF.

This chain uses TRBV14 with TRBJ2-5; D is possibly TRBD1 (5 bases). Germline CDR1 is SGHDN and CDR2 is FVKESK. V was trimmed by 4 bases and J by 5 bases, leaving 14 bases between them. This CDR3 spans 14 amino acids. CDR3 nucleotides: TGTGCCAGCAGCCCATGGGCAGGGCGGGAGACCCAGTACTTC. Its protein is CASSPWAGRETQYF.

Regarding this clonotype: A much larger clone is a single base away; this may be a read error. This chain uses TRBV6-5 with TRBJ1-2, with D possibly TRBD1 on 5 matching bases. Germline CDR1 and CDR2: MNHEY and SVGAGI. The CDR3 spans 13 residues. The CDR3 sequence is CVSSYTGNYGYTF. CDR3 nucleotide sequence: TGTGTCAGCAGTTATACAGGAAACTATGGCTACACCTTC.